The present T cell receptor beta chain was sequenced within a study of circulating CD8 cells and anti-PD-1 response in melanoma. Study-level points and caveats: No tumor material was available, so peptide assays assessed reactivity. Only baseline and M1 samples entered the published repertoire comparisons.

TCR libraries were prepared from approximately 15 ng of total RNA with the QIAseq Immune Repertoire TCR panel. TCRdb passed the reads through MiXCR, listing each CDR3 protein once. There are about 290 distinct CDR3 sequences in the sample; about 6.9% occur only once, and 54% lies in the top ten. This clonotype is labeled as medium-sized. The antigen remains undetermined. Live CD3+CD8+TCRalphabeta+ cells were sorted into four subsets by PD-1 and/or TIGIT. Trimming shortened V by 1 base and J by 10 bases, and 9 bases separated the two germline ends. The CDR3 length is 12 residues. Germline V lookup: CDR1 KGHDR, CDR2 SFDVKD.

The receptor comes from a human donor with melanoma. The sequences come from CD8+ T cells from PBMCs, collected at baseline or after one month of anti-PD-1 therapy (not recorded which). The chain links TRBV24-1 to TRBJ1-1; D possibly corresponds to TRBD1 (5 bases). The CDR3 region has the DNA TGTGCCACCAGTGATTTCGAGGGGACAGCTTTCTTT. Its translation is CATSDFEGTAFF.